These 7 T cell receptor beta chains share one sample of origin, sequenced in a study of CDR3 diversity in severe acne. One entry per CDR3 protein results from TCRdb running MiXCR on the PCR reads. The data show some 90,000 distinct CDR3 sequences, about 48% seen once. What was sequenced was blood. These receptors all stem from a male donor in good health, serving as a control.

This clonotype was picked up many times. CDR3 amino acids: CASSFGPTLSGNTIYF. The CDR3, as DNA: TGTGCCAGCAGCTTCGGGCCGACCCTCTCTGGAAACACCATATATTTT. The chain employs TRBV7-2 and TRBJ1-3, with D unclear. The CDR3 length is 16 residues. The germline gives CDR1 SGHTA, CDR2 FQGNSA. V was cut by 3 bases and J by 0 bases, with 12 bases left in between.

This clonotype was observed a few times. The chain recombines TRBV20-1 with TRBJ2-7, with TRBD2 matching over 13 bases. Unmatched junction bases numbered 5, after V lost 6 bases and J lost 6 bases. This CDR3 spans 13 amino acids. CDR1 is DFQATT, CDR2 SNEGSKA, per germline (reference sequence). The CDR3: CSAGTSGKGEQYF. In DNA, the CDR3 is TGCAGTGCAGGGACTAGCGGGAAGGGCGAGCAGTACTTC.

V gene TRBV29-1 combines with J gene TRBJ1-2; the D is unclear. This CDR3 has 12 residues. V was pared by 2 bases and J by 4 bases, with 8 bases between. CDR1 is SQVTM, CDR2 ANQGSEA, per germline. Here the CDR3 reads CSVERSSYGYTF. In DNA form, the CDR3 reads TGCAGCGTTGAAAGAAGTTCCTATGGCTACACCTTC.

This clonotype was recorded a few times. It may be a read error: a sequence one base away is much more abundant. The rearrangement joins TRBV4-1 to TRBJ2-5; D might be TRBD1 (5 bases). V was cut by 3 bases and J by 4 bases, with 12 bases left in between. Germline CDR1 reads MGHRA; CDR2 reads YSYEKL. This CDR3 contains 14 residues. CDR3 sequence reads: CASSHTQGPETQYF. DNA for the CDR3: TGCGCCAGCAGCCACACGCAGGGTCCAGAGACCCAGTACTTC.

Only a few counts were recorded for this clonotype. This chain links TRBV15 with TRBJ1-1; no clear D. The CDR3 sequence is 15 residues long. The V gene lost 1 base and the J gene lost 1 base, with 10 bases spanning the gap. CDR1 and CDR2 (germline): LNHNV, YYDKDF (reference sequence). The CDR3 DNA follows: TGTGCCACCAGCAGAGTAAATTGGGGGAACACTGAAGCTTTCTTT. The encoded protein is CATSRVNWGNTEAFF.

This chain uses TRBV28 with TRBJ1-4, with D perhaps TRBD1 (5 bases). The CDR3 spans 18 residues. With 5 bases removed from V and 8 bases from J, the gap between germline ends came to 27 bases. Per germline, CDR1 MDHEN and CDR2 SYDVKM. CDR3 sequence reads: CASSPLGQGAREREKLFF. The DNA for the CDR3 is TGTGCCAGCAGTCCCCTCGGGCAGGGAGCCCGAGAGAGAGAAAAACTGTTTTTT.

This clonotype occurred once. J is TRBJ1-1 and V is TRBV6-1; the match to TRBD1 covers 7 bases. Germline V CDR1 and CDR2: MNHNS, SASEGT. The ends lost 8 bases at V and 5 bases at J; junction bases unmatched: 11. The CDR3 is 14 residues long. The CDR3 DNA follows: TGTGCCAGCCGCGCACAGGGGATTAATACTGAAGCTTTCTTT. The encoded protein is CASRAQGINTEAFF.